This T cell receptor beta chain appears in the sequencing data of a study of blood T cell repertoires in COVID-19. Turning to the study itself: The United States, Italy and Spain supplied acute and convalescent COVID-19 samples. Sample material is recorded as cDNA or gDNA derived from T cells, B-cell-depleted T cells, or PBMCs.

How the authors handled the data: Counts of nucleated cells, estimated from reference gene primer amplification, were obtained. The protocol was immunoSEQ multiplex PCR, while the TCRdb copy is restricted to in-frame clones and leaves out a portion. The V and J calls and the clone size are those of that table, but D and trimming were determined from the DNA. This table has 150,000 to 200,000 clones, roughly four fifths appearing once. V lost 1 base and J 4 bases, leaving 14 bases between the germline ends. From germline, CDR1 is KGHSH and CDR2 LQKENI. This CDR3 spans 16 amino acids. This TCR came from a human donor in a cohort sampled during active COVID-19. The chain uses TRBV18 and TRBJ1-3; tentatively, D is TRBD1 (5 bases). The sequencing input was peripheral blood. As DNA, the CDR3 is TGTGCCAGCTCACCACTTGAGACAGCACGAGGAAACACCATATATTTT. Translating gives CASSPLETARGNTIYF.